The entry below describes one T cell receptor (beta chain). Its specificity is not known. PCR primers comprised 60 Vbeta and 13 Jbeta primers. Measured with immunoSEQ multiplex PCR; TCRdb has only the in-frame clones, and not every one. The table for this sample gives roughly 120,000 clones. These data are taken from a study of cytomegalovirus exposure and HLA in healthy donors. General study points: In a later analysis, V- and J-gene trimming of beta chains associated with a DCLRE1C missense variant, replicated independently. In an earlier analysis, about 87% or about 30%: the productive usage of most TCR beta V segments. The authors considered a cluster of highly shared sequence variants likely to be a sequencing artifact.

Sequences were obtained from PBMCs. The receptor was isolated from a man under 40 in good health and CMV-seronegative.

This CDR3 is CASTRLGTGDQETQYF. The CDR3, as DNA: TGTGCCAGTACCCGGCTCGGGACAGGGGACCAAGAGACCCAGTACTTC. The genes are TRBV19 and TRBJ2-5, with TRBD1 matching 10 bases. Germline V lookup: CDR1 LNHDA, CDR2 SQIVND (reference sequence). V lost 7 bases, J lost 0 bases, and 8 bases stayed unmatched. There are 16 residues in the CDR3. The full variable domain, completed using reference TRBV19 and TRBJ2-5, is DGGITQSPKYLFRKEGQNVTLSCEQNLNHDAMYWYRQDPGQGLRLIYYSQIVNDFQKGDIAEGYSVSREKKESFPLTVTSAQKNPTAFYLCASTRLGTGDQETQYFGPGTRLLVL.